The 21 T cell receptor beta chains given below trace back to one sample, sequenced in a study of T cell repertoires in cytomegalovirus infection. TCRdb reanalysed the reads using MiXCR and keeps one entry per CDR3 protein. The data hold approximately 250,000 distinct CDR3 sequences, with 6% to 8% observed a single time. Source material: PBMCs. All receptors come from a human donor in good health (CMV status not recorded). Some clones in this sample may be carry-over from other donors' samples.

This clonotype was detected ten times or more. The chain employs TRBV7-2 and TRBJ2-5; D call uncertain. CDR1 and CDR2 from the germline V gene are SGHTA and FQGNSA. The CDR3 sequence is 13 residues long. The V end lost 5 bases, the J end lost 0 bases, and 7 bases lay between the germline ends. The CDR3 reads CASSPQYQETQYF. DNA of the CDR3: TGTGCCAGCAGCCCGCAGTACCAAGAGACCCAGTACTTC.

There are many counts of this clonotype. This chain joins TRBV2 and TRBJ2-5; D unresolved. V was cut by 4 bases and J by 2 bases, with 5 bases left in between. CDR1 and CDR2 (germline): SNHLY, FYNNEI. The CDR3 runs 12 residues. The chain's CDR3 is CASSVQQETQYF. CDR3 bases: TGTGCCAGCAGTGTTCAACAAGAGACCCAGTACTTC. The variable domain in full, with the rest retrieved from reference TRBV2 and TRBJ2-5, is EPEVTQTPSHQVTQMGQEVILRCVPISNHLYFYWYRQILGQKVEFLVSFYNNEISEKSEIFDDQFSVERPDGSNFTLKIRSTKLEDSAMYFCASSVQQETQYFGPGTRLLVL.

This clonotype was seen ten or more times. V usage is TRBV12-3 or TRBV12-4 and J usage is TRBJ1-2; no definite D call. Trimming removed 7 bases from V and 4 bases from J, with 25 bases in between. The CDR3 sequence is 17 residues long. The CDR3 coding sequence is TGTGCCAGCACTCGAGTCGGCCCGAACACCCGAAGCTATGGCTACACCTTC. Translated: CASTRVGPNTRSYGYTF.

This clonotype was seen many times. The germline gene is not matched at one end of the junction; a read error may be the cause. J is TRBJ2-1 and V is TRBV7-7, with a tentative D call TRBD1 (6 bases). Germline V gene data show CDR1 as SSHAT and CDR2 as FNYEAQ (reference sequence). This CDR3 contains 15 residues. CDR3 coding DNA: TGTGCTAGCAGCTTGGACAGCCTCTCCTACAATGAGCAGTTCTTC. Its translation: CASSLDSLSYNEQFF.

This clonotype was seen more than once but under ten times. The chain couples TRBV20-1 to TRBJ1-2; D uncertain. V lost 3 bases and J lost 8, with 10 bases in between. Looked up from germline, CDR1 is DFQATT and CDR2 is SNEGSKA (reference sequence). The CDR3 length is 11 residues. The CDR3 nucleotides read TGCAGTGCTAGGAAAAAACGGGGCTACACCTTC. It translates to CSARKKRGYTF.

In its sample, this clonotype was seen many times. This chain links TRBV12-3 or TRBV12-4 with TRBJ2-7; 8 nucleotides line up with TRBD2. The CDR3 consists of 12 residues. Germline trimming cut 6 bases from V and 4 bases from J; bases unmatched to any gene: 2. CDR3 coding DNA: TGTGCCAGCAGCCGGGGGGGGTACGAGCAGTACTTC. Translating it yields CASSRGGYEQYF.

The V and J genes are TRBV5-1 and TRBJ1-1; 8 nucleotides agree with TRBD1. Germline trimming cut 4 bases from V and 3 bases from J; bases unmatched to any gene: 11. This CDR3 has 16 amino acids. Germline CDR1 and CDR2: SGHRS and YFSETQ. CDR3: CASSIGQGIMDTEAFF. Here the CDR3 DNA reads TGCGCCAGCAGCATCGGACAGGGAATAATGGACACTGAAGCTTTCTTT. Full variable domain (rest looked up from reference TRBV5-1 and TRBJ1-1): KAGVTQTPRYLIKTRGQQVTLSCSPISGHRSVSWYQQTPGQGLQFLFEYFSETQRNKGNFPGRFSGRQFSNSRSEMNVSTLELGDSALYLCASSIGQGIMDTEAFFGQGTRLTVV.

The chain employs TRBV4-2 and TRBJ2-7; 9 bases are a match to TRBD2. Germline loops: CDR1 LGHNA, CDR2 YNFKEQ. V was clipped by 0 bases and J by 4 bases; unmatched bases: 7. The CDR3 length is 16 residues. CDR3 coding DNA: TGTGCCAGCAGCCAAGAAGGGAGACTAGCGGAATACGAGCAGTACTTC. Encoded protein: CASSQEGRLAEYEQYF.

This clonotype has a count of ten or more. The chain combines TRBV7-9 with TRBJ2-5; 13 positions match TRBD2. Germline CDR1 reads SEHNR; CDR2 reads FQNEAQ (reference sequence). V trimming: 5 bases; J trimming: 4 bases; junction bases outside the gene matches: 7. The CDR3 contains 16 residues. CDR3 residues: CASSPPGLAGPETQYF. The CDR3 nucleotides are TGTGCCAGCAGCCCGCCGGGACTAGCGGGGCCAGAGACCCAGTACTTC.

This clonotype was counted many times. The chain couples TRBV7-2 to TRBJ1-2; no definite D call. Germline V gives CDR1 SGHTA, CDR2 FQGNSA. Deletions cut 6 bases from V and 4 bases from J, with 15 bases between. CDR3 length equals 14 residues. This chain's CDR3 is CASSALQPPYGYTF. The CDR3 DNA reads TGTGCCAGCAGTGCACTACAGCCGCCCTATGGCTACACCTTC.

Turning to this clonotype: A much more abundant neighbour one base away suggests this may be a read error. The chain links TRBV29-1 to TRBJ1-1, with a tentative D call TRBD1 (5 bases). This CDR3 comprises 12 residues. The V gene's germline CDR1 is SQVTM and CDR2 ANQGSEA. The V and J ends lost 4 bases and 1 base respectively, with 7 bases between them. The CDR3 loop reads CSVGGGNTEAFF. In DNA form, the CDR3 reads TGCAGCGTTGGGGGGGGGAACACTGAAGCTTTCTTT. The full variable domain, with the rest looked up from reference TRBV29-1 and TRBJ1-1, is SAVISQKPSRDICQRGTSLTIQCQVDSQVTMMFWYRQQPGQSLTLIATANQGSEATYESGFVIDKFPISRPNLTFSTLTVSNMSPEDSSIYLCSVGGGNTEAFFGQGTRLTVV.

The gene calls are TRBV5-1 and TRBJ1-1; no clear D gene. V lost 3 bases and J lost 2, with 11 bases in between. CDR1 SGHRS and CDR2 YFSETQ come from the germline V gene. This CDR3 is 14 amino acids long. The DNA for the CDR3 is TGCGCCAGCAGCTCGGACCTCCATAACACTGAAGCTTTCTTT. This encodes CASSSDLHNTEAFF.

This clonotype has just a few counts. This rearrangement joins TRBV29-1 to TRBJ2-3; D is possibly TRBD1 (5 bases). The CDR3 is made up of 12 amino acids. CDR1 SQVTM and CDR2 ANQGSEA come from the germline V gene. V shed 3 bases and J shed 5 bases, with 9 bases lying between them. The CDR3 reads CSVDQGIDTQYF. DNA for the CDR3: TGCAGCGTTGACCAGGGAATAGATACGCAGTATTTT.

This clonotype was found many times. The chain has TRBV6-1 and TRBJ2-1, with unresolved D. The germline V gene encodes CDR1 MNHNS and CDR2 SASEGT. With 8 bases removed from V and 7 bases from J, the gap between germline ends came to 15 bases. The CDR3 is made up of 13 amino acids. CDR3: CASGPLVNNEQFF. DNA of the CDR3: TGTGCCAGCGGACCCCTAGTGAATAATGAGCAGTTCTTC.

This clonotype has a handful of counts. The chain links TRBV20-1 to TRBJ1-5; TRBD1 is a possible D gene (6 bases). The CDR3 has 15 amino acids. In germline, CDR1 is DFQATT, CDR2 SNEGSKA (reference sequence). Trimming pared 4 bases from V and 0 bases from J, leaving 13 bases between. The CDR3 here is CSAKDRSYSNQPQHF. The CDR3 nucleotides read TGCAGTGCTAAGGACAGATCTTATAGCAATCAGCCCCAGCATTTT.

This clonotype was found many times. The J gene is TRBJ2-6, the V gene TRBV14; D uncertain. The CDR3 is 16 residues long. Trimming removed 3 bases at V and 2 bases at J, with 11 bases between. CDR1 and CDR2 from the germline V gene are SGHDN and FVKESK. The CDR3 coding sequence is TGTGCCAGCAGCCATGCCATTGCGGCTGGGGCCAACGTCCTGACTTTC. Amino acids: CASSHAIAAGANVLTF.

In its sample, this clonotype was seen many times. This rearrangement joins TRBV6-1 to TRBJ2-2; 13 bases agree with TRBD2. There are 17 residues in the CDR3. Per germline, CDR1 MNHNS and CDR2 SASEGT. The V segment lost 6 bases and the J segment 0 bases; nucleotides outside the gene matches: 4. CDR3: CASSWTSGGANTGELFF. The CDR3 DNA is TGTGCCAGCAGCTGGACTAGCGGGGGCGCGAACACCGGGGAGCTGTTTTTT.

Ten or more counts support this clonotype. This chain links TRBV7-2 with TRBJ1-2, with D perhaps matching TRBD1 (6 bases). The CDR3 extends over 12 amino acids. Per the germline V gene, CDR1 is SGHTA and CDR2 is FQGNSA. With 5 bases removed from V and 5 bases from J, the gap between germline ends came to 9 bases. The CDR3 loop is CASSATGYGYTF. CDR3 DNA sequence: TGTGCCAGCAGCGCGACAGGTTATGGCTACACCTTC.

The genes are TRBV19 and TRBJ2-3; no reliable D call. From germline, CDR1 is LNHDA and CDR2 SQIVND (reference sequence). Trimming stripped 7 bases from V and 1 base from J, with 12 bases between. This CDR3 region has 14 residues. The CDR3 DNA follows: TGTGCCAGTATCCCCCTGGTCTGCACAGATACGCAGTATTTT. It specifies CASIPLVCTDTQYF.

The chain recombines TRBV6-2 or TRBV6-3 with TRBJ2-5; TRBD2 matches 12 bases. The trim removed 4 bases at V and 5 bases at J, leaving 5 bases unmatched. Germline V gives CDR1 MNHEY, CDR2 SVGEGT. The CDR3 runs to 15 residues. The chain's CDR3 is CASSWLAGGHETQYF. In nucleotides, the CDR3 is TGTGCCAGCAGTTGGCTAGCGGGGGGGCATGAGACCCAGTACTTC.

This clonotype was detected many times. The chain carries TRBV5-6 and TRBJ1-1; TRBD1 matches 7 bases. Trimming cost V 4 bases and J 7 bases; bases outside gene matches: 10. This CDR3 comprises 14 residues. Per the germline V gene, CDR1 is SGHDT and CDR2 is YYEEEE. The CDR3 DNA is TGTGCCAGCAGCCCGGAGGGGGCGAGGATTGAAGCTTTCTTT. It yields the protein CASSPEGARIEAFF.